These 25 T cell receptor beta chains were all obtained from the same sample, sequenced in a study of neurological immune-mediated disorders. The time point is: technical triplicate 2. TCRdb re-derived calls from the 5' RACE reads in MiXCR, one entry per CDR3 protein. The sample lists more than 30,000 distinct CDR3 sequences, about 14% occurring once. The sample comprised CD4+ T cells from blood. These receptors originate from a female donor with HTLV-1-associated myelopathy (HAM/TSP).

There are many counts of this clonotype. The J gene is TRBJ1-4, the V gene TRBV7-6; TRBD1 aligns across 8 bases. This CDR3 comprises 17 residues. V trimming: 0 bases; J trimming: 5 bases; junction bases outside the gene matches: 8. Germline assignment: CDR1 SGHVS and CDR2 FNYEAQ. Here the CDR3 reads CASSLAGWGQVNEKLFF. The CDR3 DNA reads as TGTGCCAGCAGCTTAGCGGGCTGGGGACAGGTCAATGAAAAACTGTTTTTT.

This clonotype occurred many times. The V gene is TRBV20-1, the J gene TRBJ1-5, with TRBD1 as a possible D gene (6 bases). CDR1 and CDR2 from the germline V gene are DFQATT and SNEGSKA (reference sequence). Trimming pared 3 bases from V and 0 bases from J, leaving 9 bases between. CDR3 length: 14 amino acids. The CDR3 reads CSARAGVSNQPQHF. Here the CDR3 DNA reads TGCAGTGCTAGGGCAGGGGTTAGCAATCAGCCCCAGCATTTT.

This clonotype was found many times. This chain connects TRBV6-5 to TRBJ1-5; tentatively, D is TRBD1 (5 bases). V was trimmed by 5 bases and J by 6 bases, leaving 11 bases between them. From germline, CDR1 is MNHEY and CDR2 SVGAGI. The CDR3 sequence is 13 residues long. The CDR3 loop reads CASSRDGGQPQHF. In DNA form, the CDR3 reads TGTGCCAGCAGTCGCGATGGGGGTCAGCCCCAGCATTTT.

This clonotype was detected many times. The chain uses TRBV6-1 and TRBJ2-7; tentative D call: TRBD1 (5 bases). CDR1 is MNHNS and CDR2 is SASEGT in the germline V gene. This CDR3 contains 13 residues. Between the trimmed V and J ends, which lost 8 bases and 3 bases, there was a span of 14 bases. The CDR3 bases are TGTGCCAGCTGGGTGGGGCAGCACTACGAGCAGTACTTC. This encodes CASWVGQHYEQYF.

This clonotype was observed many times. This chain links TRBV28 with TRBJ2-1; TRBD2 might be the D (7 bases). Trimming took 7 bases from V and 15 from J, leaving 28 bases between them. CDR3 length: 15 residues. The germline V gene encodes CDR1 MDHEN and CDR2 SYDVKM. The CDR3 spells CASTAGGGALGKGFF. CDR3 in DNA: TGTGCCAGCACTGCTGGTGGGGGGGCCCTTGGGAAGGGGTTCTTC.

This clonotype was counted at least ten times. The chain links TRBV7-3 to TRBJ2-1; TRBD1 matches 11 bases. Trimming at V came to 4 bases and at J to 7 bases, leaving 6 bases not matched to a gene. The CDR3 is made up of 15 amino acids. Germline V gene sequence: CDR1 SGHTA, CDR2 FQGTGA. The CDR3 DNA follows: TGTGCCAGCAGCTCCGGGACAGGGGGTTGGAATGAGCAGTTCTTC. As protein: CASSSGTGGWNEQFF.

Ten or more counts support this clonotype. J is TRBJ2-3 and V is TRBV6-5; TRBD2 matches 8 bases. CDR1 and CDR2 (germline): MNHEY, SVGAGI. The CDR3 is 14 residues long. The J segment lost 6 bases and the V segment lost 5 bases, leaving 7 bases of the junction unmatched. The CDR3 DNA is TGTGCCAGCAGTCGGGGGGGCCACGGGGATACGCAGTATTTT. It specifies CASSRGGHGDTQYF.

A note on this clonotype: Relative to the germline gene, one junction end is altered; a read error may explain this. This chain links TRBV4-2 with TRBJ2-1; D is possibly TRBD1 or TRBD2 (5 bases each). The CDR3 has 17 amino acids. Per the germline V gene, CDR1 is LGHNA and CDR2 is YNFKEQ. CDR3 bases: TGTGCCAGCAACCAAGACCCCGGGGCCCTCCAATACAATGAGCAGTTCTTC. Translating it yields CASNQDPGALQYNEQFF.

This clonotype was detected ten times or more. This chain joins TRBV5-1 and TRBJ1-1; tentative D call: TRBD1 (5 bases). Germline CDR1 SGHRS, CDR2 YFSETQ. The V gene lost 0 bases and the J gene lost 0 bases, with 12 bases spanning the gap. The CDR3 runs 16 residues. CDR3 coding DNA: TGCGCCAGCAGCTTGGCGCCGGGGCCCATGAACACTGAAGCTTTCTTT. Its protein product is CASSLAPGPMNTEAFF.

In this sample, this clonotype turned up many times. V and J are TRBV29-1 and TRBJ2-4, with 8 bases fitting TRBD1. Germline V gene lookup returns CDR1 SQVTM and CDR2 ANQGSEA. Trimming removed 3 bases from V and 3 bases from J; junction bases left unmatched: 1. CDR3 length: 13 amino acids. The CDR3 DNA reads TGCAGCGTTGATGACAGGGGCAAAAACATTCAGTACTTC. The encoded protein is CSVDDRGKNIQYF.

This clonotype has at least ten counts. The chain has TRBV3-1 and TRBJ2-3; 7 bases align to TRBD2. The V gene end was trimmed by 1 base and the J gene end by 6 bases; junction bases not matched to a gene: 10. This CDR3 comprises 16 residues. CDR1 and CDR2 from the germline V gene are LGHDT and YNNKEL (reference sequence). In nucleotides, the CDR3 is TGTGCCAGCAGCCAAGGGGGAGGGGCTGTGAGGGATACGCAGTATTTT. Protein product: CASSQGGGAVRDTQYF.

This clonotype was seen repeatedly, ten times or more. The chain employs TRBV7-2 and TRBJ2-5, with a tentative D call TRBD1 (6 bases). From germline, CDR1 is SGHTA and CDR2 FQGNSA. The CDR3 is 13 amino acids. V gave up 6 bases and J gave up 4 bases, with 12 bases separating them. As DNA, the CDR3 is TGTGCCAGCAGACGAGGACAGACAGAGACCCAGTACTTC. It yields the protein CASRRGQTETQYF.

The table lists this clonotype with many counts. CDR3 bases: TGCGCCAGCAGCTTGGGGACAGGGTCCGATGAGCAGTTCTTC. It encodes CASSLGTGSDEQFF. This rearrangement joins TRBV5-1 to TRBJ2-1, with 8 bases fitting TRBD1. The CDR3 runs 14 residues. V gave up 0 bases and J gave up 8 bases; unmatched junction bases: 4. The germline V gene has CDR1 SGHRS and CDR2 YFSETQ.

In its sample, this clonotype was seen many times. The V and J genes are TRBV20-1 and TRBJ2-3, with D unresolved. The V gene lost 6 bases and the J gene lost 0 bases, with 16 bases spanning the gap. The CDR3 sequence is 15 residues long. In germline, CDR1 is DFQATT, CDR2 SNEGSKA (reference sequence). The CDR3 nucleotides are TGCAGTGCGATATCCCCAAAGGCTAGCACAGATACGCAGTATTTT. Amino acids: CSAISPKASTDTQYF.

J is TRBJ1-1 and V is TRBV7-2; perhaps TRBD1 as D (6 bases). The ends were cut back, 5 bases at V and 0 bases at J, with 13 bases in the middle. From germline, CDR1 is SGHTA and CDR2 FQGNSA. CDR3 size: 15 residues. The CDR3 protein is CASSRSTGLNTEAFF. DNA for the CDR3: TGTGCCAGCAGCCGCTCGACAGGCCTGAACACTGAAGCTTTCTTT.

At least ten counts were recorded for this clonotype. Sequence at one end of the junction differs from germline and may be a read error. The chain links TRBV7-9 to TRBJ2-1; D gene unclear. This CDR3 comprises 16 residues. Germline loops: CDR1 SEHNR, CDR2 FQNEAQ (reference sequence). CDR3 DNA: TGTGCCAGCAGGTTAGGCCCGACTCGTCGGGACAATGAGCAGTTCTTC. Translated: CASRLGPTRRDNEQFF.

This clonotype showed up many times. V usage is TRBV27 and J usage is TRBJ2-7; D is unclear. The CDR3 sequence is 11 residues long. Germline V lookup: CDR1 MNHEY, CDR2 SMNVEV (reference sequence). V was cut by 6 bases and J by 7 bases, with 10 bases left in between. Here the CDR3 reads CASSSRSEQYF. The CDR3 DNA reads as TGTGCCAGCAGCTCCCGGAGTGAGCAGTACTTC.

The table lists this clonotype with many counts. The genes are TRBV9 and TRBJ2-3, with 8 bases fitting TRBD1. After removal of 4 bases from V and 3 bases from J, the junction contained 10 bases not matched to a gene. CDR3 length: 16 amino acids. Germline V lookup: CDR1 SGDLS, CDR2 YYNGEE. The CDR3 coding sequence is TGTGCCAGCAGCACTGGACAGGGAAGTCGAACAGATACGCAGTATTTT. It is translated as CASSTGQGSRTDTQYF.

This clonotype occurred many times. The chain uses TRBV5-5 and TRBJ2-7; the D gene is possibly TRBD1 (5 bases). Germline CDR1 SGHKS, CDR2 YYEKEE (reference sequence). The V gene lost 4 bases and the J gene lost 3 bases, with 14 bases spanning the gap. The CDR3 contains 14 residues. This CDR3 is CASSPVEQVYEQYF. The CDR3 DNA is TGTGCCAGCAGCCCGGTCGAACAGGTCTACGAGCAGTACTTC.

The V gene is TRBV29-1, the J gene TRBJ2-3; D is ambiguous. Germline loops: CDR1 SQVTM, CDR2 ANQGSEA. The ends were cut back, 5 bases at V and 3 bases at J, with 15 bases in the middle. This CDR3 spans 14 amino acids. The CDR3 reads CSVRAGTSTDTQYF. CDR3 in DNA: TGCAGCGTTCGGGCCGGAACGTCAACAGATACGCAGTATTTT.

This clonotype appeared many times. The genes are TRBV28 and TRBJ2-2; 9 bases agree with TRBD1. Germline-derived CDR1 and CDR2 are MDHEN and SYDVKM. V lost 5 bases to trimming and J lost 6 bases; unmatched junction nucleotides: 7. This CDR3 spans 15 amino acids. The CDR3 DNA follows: TGTGCCAGCAGTAAGCGACAGGGGGTAGCCGGGGAGCTGTTTTTT. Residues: CASSKRQGVAGELFF.

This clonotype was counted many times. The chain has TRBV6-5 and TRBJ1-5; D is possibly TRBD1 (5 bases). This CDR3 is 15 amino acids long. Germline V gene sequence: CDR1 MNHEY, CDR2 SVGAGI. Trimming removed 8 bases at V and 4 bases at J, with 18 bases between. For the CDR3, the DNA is TGTGCCAGCCGGCCCCTCGACAGAATTAATCAGCCCCAGCATTTT. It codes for CASRPLDRINQPQHF.

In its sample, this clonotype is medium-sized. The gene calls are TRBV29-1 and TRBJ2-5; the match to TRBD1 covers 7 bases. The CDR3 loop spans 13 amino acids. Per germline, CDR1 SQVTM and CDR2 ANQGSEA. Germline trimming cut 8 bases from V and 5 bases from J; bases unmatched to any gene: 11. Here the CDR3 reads CSTYRGLEETQYF. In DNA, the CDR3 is TGCAGCACCTACAGGGGCCTCGAGGAGACCCAGTACTTC.

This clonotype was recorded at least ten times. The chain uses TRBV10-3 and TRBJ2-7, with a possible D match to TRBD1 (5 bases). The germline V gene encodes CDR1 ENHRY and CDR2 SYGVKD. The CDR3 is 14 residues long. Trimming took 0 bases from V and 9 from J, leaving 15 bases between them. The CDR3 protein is CAISESPQGEVQYF. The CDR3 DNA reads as TGTGCCATCAGTGAGTCACCTCAGGGTGAAGTGCAGTACTTC.

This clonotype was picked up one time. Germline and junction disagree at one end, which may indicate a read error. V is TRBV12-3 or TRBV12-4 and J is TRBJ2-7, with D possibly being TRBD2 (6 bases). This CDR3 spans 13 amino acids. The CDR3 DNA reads TGTGCCAGCAGTTTTGGCGGGACCTACGAGCAGTATTTC. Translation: CASSFGGTYEQYF.